A single sample gave rise to the 23 T cell receptor beta chains below, sequenced in a study of T cells in Graves' hyperthyroidism and ophthalmopathy. There were TCR beta CDR3 regions amplified from RNA transcripts. Primed by the HTBI set, a first-round RT-PCR was run on the TCR CDR3. TCRdb passed the multiplex PCR reads through MiXCR, listing each CDR3 protein once. The data show approximately 640,000 distinct CDR3 sequences, with approximately 42% seen just once and roughly 6.5% held by the top ten. What was sequenced was peripheral blood or thyroid tissue (not recorded which). The receptors were sampled from an adult man with Graves' disease, either hyperthyroidism or ophthalmopathy (not recorded which).

With respect to this clonotype: Given a much more abundant clone one base away, this may be a read error. The CDR3 sequence: CAISEDRIDGYTF. DNA of the CDR3: TGTGCCATCAGTGAGGACAGGATCGATGGCTACACCTTC. The V and J genes are TRBV10-3 and TRBJ1-2; D might be TRBD1 (6 bases). CDR1 is ENHRY, CDR2 SYGVKD, per germline. V lost 2 bases and J lost 6, with 10 bases in between. The CDR3 spans 13 residues.

This clonotype has just a few counts. The gene calls are TRBV9 and TRBJ2-5; no definite D call. The germline CDR1 and CDR2 sequences are SGDLS and YYNGEE. V shed 0 bases and J shed 4 bases, with 10 bases lying between them. This CDR3 has 14 residues. The CDR3 DNA sequence: TGTGCCAGCAGCGTAGAAGGCGTTTCAGAGACCCAGTACTTC. It yields the protein CASSVEGVSETQYF.

V and J are TRBV20-1 and TRBJ2-7; TRBD1 matches 8 bases. The length of the CDR3 is 13 residues. CDR1 and CDR2 from the germline V gene are DFQATT and SNEGSKA (reference sequence). Trimming at V came to 6 bases and at J to 8 bases, leaving 12 bases not matched to a gene. CDR3 bases: TGCAGTGCGGACAGGCAGGGGGCGCTTAAGCAGTACTTC. Translated, it gives CSADRQGALKQYF.

The table lists this clonotype with a few counts. V and J are TRBV6-5 and TRBJ1-2; D uncertain. The ends were cut back, 2 bases at V and 2 bases at J, with 9 bases in the middle. The CDR3 contains 14 residues. Germline V gene data show CDR1 as MNHEY and CDR2 as SVGAGI. DNA of the CDR3: TGTGCCAGCAGTTACGAACAGAACAACTATGGCTACACCTTC. Amino acid sequence: CASSYEQNNYGYTF.

This clonotype was picked up a small number of times. CDR3: CSVEEASGSPYEQYF. Written as DNA, the CDR3 is TGCAGCGTTGAAGAGGCCAGCGGGAGCCCCTACGAGCAGTACTTC. V is TRBV29-1 and J is TRBJ2-7; 8 bases are shared with TRBD2. Per the germline V gene, CDR1 is SQVTM and CDR2 is ANQGSEA. CDR3 length equals 15 residues. V shed 0 bases and J 2 bases; nucleotides not matched to a gene: 6.

This clonotype was observed a handful of times. The chain is built from TRBV19 and TRBJ2-2, with D uncertain. CDR1 is LNHDA, CDR2 SQIVND, per germline (reference sequence). The CDR3 runs to 11 residues. Trimming cost V 8 bases and J 6 bases, with 7 bases left between them. The CDR3 reads CASYFSGELFF. CDR3 bases: TGTGCCAGTTATTTTTCCGGGGAGCTGTTTTTT.

J is TRBJ2-7 and V is TRBV20-1; D might be TRBD2 (7 bases). V was shortened by 2 bases and J by 2 bases, with 16 bases between the two germline ends. This CDR3 contains 15 residues. Germline assignment: CDR1 DFQATT and CDR2 SNEGSKA (reference sequence). CDR3 sequence reads: CSARPMGGLTYEQYF. The CDR3, as DNA: TGCAGTGCTAGACCAATGGGGGGGCTAACCTACGAGCAGTACTTC.

This clonotype was found many times. The chain couples TRBV12-3 or TRBV12-4 to TRBJ1-6, with D uncertain. The CDR3 sequence is 13 residues long. V was trimmed by 3 bases and J by 7 bases, leaving 7 bases between them. Here the CDR3 reads CASSFSKNSPLHF. Here the CDR3 DNA reads TGTGCCAGCAGTTTTAGTAAGAATTCACCCCTCCACTTT.

This clonotype was recorded a few times. The rearrangement uses TRBV7-9 and TRBJ2-7; possible D gene TRBD2, 6 bases. The CDR3 runs to 14 residues. Germline CDR1 and CDR2: SEHNR and FQNEAQ (reference sequence). Trimming shortened V by 1 base and J by 4 bases, and 11 bases separated the two germline ends. The CDR3 is CASSLVPSEYEQYF. CDR3 DNA sequence: TGTGCCAGCAGCTTAGTTCCTAGCGAGTACGAGCAGTACTTC.

This clonotype was seen many times. The V and J genes are TRBV2 and TRBJ1-4; TRBD1 agrees at 7 bases. The CDR3 length is 15 residues. The V and J ends lost 0 bases and 8 bases, in that order; junction bases with no gene match: 6. Germline V CDR1 and CDR2: SNHLY, FYNNEI. The DNA of the CDR3 is TGTGCCAGCAGTGAAGCAGCAGGGGGACGCGAAAAACTGTTTTTT. Amino acids: CASSEAAGGREKLFF.

Comment on this clonotype: A read error may produce the germline difference seen at one junction end. This chain uses TRBV10-2 with TRBJ2-7; a weak D match, TRBD1 (6 bases). This CDR3 has 16 residues. Germline-derived CDR1 and CDR2 are WSHSY and SAAADI. The CDR3: CASSAPFRDNSYEQYF. The CDR3 DNA follows: TGTGCCAGCAGCGCACCCTTCCGGGACAACTCCTACGAGCAGTACTTC.

V usage is TRBV25-1 and J usage is TRBJ2-7, with 10 bases aligning to TRBD1. Germline-derived CDR1 and CDR2 are MGHDK and SYGVNS. The length of the CDR3 is 11 residues. CDR3 coding DNA: TGTGCTAGGACAGGGGGCTACGAGCAGTACTTC. It encodes CARTGGYEQYF.

This chain links TRBV6-4 with TRBJ1-4; D may be TRBD1 (6 bases). The germline V and J ends were trimmed by 2 bases and 8 bases, with 21 bases remaining between them. The CDR3 runs 17 residues. Germline V gene data show CDR1 as MRHNA and CDR2 as SNTAGT. The CDR3 coding sequence is TGTGCCAGCAGTGACCCAAGGGGGGCAGGGGAGGACGAAAAACTGTTTTTT. It encodes CASSDPRGAGEDEKLFF.

The V call is TRBV15, the J call TRBJ1-4; D possibly corresponds to TRBD1 (5 bases). This CDR3 comprises 14 residues. Germline lookup yields CDR1 LNHNV and CDR2 YYDKDF (reference sequence). V dropped 0 bases and J dropped 8 bases, with 10 bases sitting between them. CDR3 loop: CATSRDQGGEKLFF. Here the CDR3 DNA reads TGTGCCACCAGCAGAGATCAGGGAGGCGAAAAACTGTTTTTT.

This clonotype was seen at least ten times. The rearrangement joins TRBV29-1 to TRBJ2-7, with a tentative D call TRBD1 (5 bases). The germline V gene encodes CDR1 SQVTM and CDR2 ANQGSEA. The CDR3 totals 13 residues. Trimming cost V 8 bases and J 2 bases, with 16 bases left between them. This CDR3 is CSLGAHPTYEQYF. CDR3 coding DNA: TGCAGCCTAGGGGCACATCCTACCTACGAGCAGTACTTC.

This clonotype came up a few times. The chain is built from TRBV19 and TRBJ1-1; TRBD1 might be the D (6 bases). Trimming pared 3 bases from V and 4 bases from J, leaving 9 bases between. Germline CDR1 LNHDA, CDR2 SQIVND (reference sequence). The CDR3 is 13 residues long. CDR3 bases: TGTGCCAGTAGTATCGAGGGGGGCACTGAAGCTTTCTTT. Its protein product is CASSIEGGTEAFF.

This clonotype occurred a few times. The chain links TRBV20-1 to TRBJ1-1; D is perhaps TRBD1 (5 bases). Between the trimmed V and J ends, which lost 1 base and 6 bases, there was a span of 12 bases. The CDR3 length is 13 residues. Germline V lookup: CDR1 DFQATT, CDR2 SNEGSKA (reference sequence). The chain's CDR3 is CSARGAGWSEAFF. CDR3 nucleotides: TGCAGTGCTAGAGGGGCAGGGTGGTCTGAAGCTTTCTTT.

On this clonotype itself: The CDR3 does not close with the conserved phenylalanine or tryptophan, likely indicating a read error. The DNA is left out, because the CDR3 cannot be placed on it with certainty; the CDR3 is given as TCRdb lists it. The CDR3 here is CASSGGRSY. The gene calls are TRBV2 and TRBJ1-1; TRBD1 was called by the table and not checked on the DNA. The CDR3 comprises 9 residues, both ends counted. Germline V gene data show CDR1 as SNHLY and CDR2 as FYNNEI.

As to this clonotype: Relative to the germline gene, one junction end is altered; a read error may explain this. In nucleotides, the CDR3 is TGTGCCAGCAGCTTAGTTGCGCAAGCCGGGCAGCTGTTTTTT. Translating it yields CASSLVAQAGQLFF. V usage is TRBV7-3 and J usage is TRBJ2-2, with D unclear. The CDR3 length is 14 residues. The germline gives CDR1 SGHTA, CDR2 FQGTGA.

This chain connects TRBV12-3 or TRBV12-4 to TRBJ2-5; 12 bases match TRBD1. The CDR3 spans 16 residues. V dropped 0 bases and J dropped 5; count of bases not matched to a gene: 4. The CDR3 DNA sequence: TGTGCCAGCAGTTTAGCGGGGACAGGGGGCGGCGAGACCCAGTACTTC. Translating it yields CASSLAGTGGGETQYF.

The CDR3 here is CASSGSMDASEEGYTF. CDR3 nucleotides: TGCGCCAGCAGTGGGTCGATGGACGCATCCGAGGAAGGCTACACCTTC. This rearrangement joins TRBV10-2 to TRBJ1-2; D is uncertain. The CDR3 runs 16 residues. Trimming removed 4 bases at V and 8 bases at J, with 23 bases between. The germline V gene encodes CDR1 WSHSY and CDR2 SAAADI.

The table lists this clonotype with a few counts. The rearrangement uses TRBV7-2 and TRBJ2-7, with 11 bases that match TRBD2. This CDR3 contains 16 residues. Germline CDR1 reads SGHTA; CDR2 reads FQGNSA. V lost 1 base and J lost 1; bases outside the gene matches: 3. CDR3 coding DNA: TGTGCCAGCAGCTTAGACCCTAGCGGGGGGTCCTACGAGCAGTACTTC. Its translation is CASSLDPSGGSYEQYF. The full variable domain, rest sourced from reference TRBV7-2 and TRBJ2-7, is GAGVSQSPSNKVTEKGKDVELRCDPISGHTALYWYRQSLGQGLEFLIYFQGNSAPDKSGLPSDRFSAERTGGSVSTLTIQRTQQEDSAVYLCASSLDPSGGSYEQYFGPGTRLTVT.

The gene calls are TRBV7-3 and TRBJ2-5; D call uncertain. This CDR3 is 14 amino acids long. Germline assignment: CDR1 SGHTA and CDR2 FQGTGA. Between the trimmed V and J ends, which lost 5 bases and 9 bases, there was a span of 19 bases. The CDR3 nucleotides read TGTGCCAGCAGCCCAGACGGACCCAATCAGCCCCAGTACTTC. Its translation: CASSPDGPNQPQYF.